Below are 29 T cell receptor beta chains sequenced from a single sample in a study of spatial heterogeneity in lung cancer. General observations from the study: Mutation tallies in tumors tracked expanded intratumoral alpha and beta TCR counts.

Each CDR3 protein gets one entry after TCRdb re-called the 5' RACE reads with MiXCR. The sample has 25,000 to 30,000 distinct CDR3 sequences, roughly 6.6% seen once. Which antigens these TCRs recognize remains unknown. Stated time point: sample taken at primary tumor resection. The sequences come from lung tumor tissue, collected at surgery. The receptors shown here come from a male donor with early-stage non-small cell lung cancer.

This clonotype was detected ten times or more. The rearrangement joins TRBV5-1 to TRBJ1-1, with D uncertain. The CDR3 runs to 15 residues. Germline V gene data show CDR1 as SGHRS and CDR2 as YFSETQ. Trimming cost V 0 bases and J 4 bases, with 13 bases left between them. DNA for the CDR3: TGCGCCAGCAGCTTGGAACGGCCACCGAGCACTGAAGCTTTCTTT. Encoded protein: CASSLERPPSTEAFF. Drawing the rest from reference TRBV5-1 and TRBJ1-1, the complete variable domain is KAGVTQTPRYLIKTRGQQVTLSCSPISGHRSVSWYQQTPGQGLQFLFEYFSETQRNKGNFPGRFSGRQFSNSRSEMNVSTLELGDSALYLCASSLERPPSTEAFFGQGTRLTVV.

This clonotype was seen many times. The CDR3 is CSDQPRPPGDTQYF. In nucleotides, the CDR3 is TGCAGCGATCAACCCCGACCACCGGGGGATACGCAGTATTTT. The V call is TRBV29-1, the J call TRBJ2-3, with D possibly matching TRBD2 (5 bases). V lost 7 bases to trimming and J lost 6 bases, with 20 bases between them. The CDR3 runs to 14 residues. Germline CDR1 and CDR2: SQVTM and ANQGSEA.

This chain connects TRBV18 to TRBJ1-4; perhaps TRBD1 as D (5 bases). Germline V gives CDR1 KGHSH, CDR2 LQKENI. CDR3 length: 15 amino acids. The V and J ends lost 1 base and 8 bases respectively, with 14 bases between them. The CDR3 DNA reads as TGTGCCAGCTCACCACGCCGGGACGATTGGGAAAAACTGTTTTTT. Translating gives CASSPRRDDWEKLFF.

This rearrangement joins TRBV29-1 to TRBJ2-2, with D maybe TRBD1 (5 bases). The CDR3 runs 12 residues. Germline CDR1 is SQVTM and CDR2 is ANQGSEA. V lost 5 bases and J 7 bases, leaving 11 bases between the germline ends. The CDR3 loop reads CSVRTYGGELFF. In nucleotides, the CDR3 is TGCAGCGTTCGGACATACGGCGGGGAGCTGTTTTTT.

This clonotype has ten or more counts. V usage is TRBV20-1 and J usage is TRBJ2-5, with a possible D match to TRBD1 (6 bases). CDR1 DFQATT and CDR2 SNEGSKA come from the germline V gene (reference sequence). Trimming removed 0 bases from V and 2 bases from J, with 7 bases in between. This CDR3 spans 13 amino acids. The chain's CDR3 is CSARDTGQETQYF. CDR3 DNA: TGCAGTGCTAGAGATACAGGGCAAGAGACCCAGTACTTC.

This clonotype has ten or more counts. The chain recombines TRBV28 with TRBJ2-5; the D gene is possibly TRBD2 (6 bases). Trimming took 6 bases from V and 4 from J, leaving 15 bases between them. In germline, CDR1 is MDHEN, CDR2 SYDVKM. CDR3 length equals 14 residues. CDR3 sequence: CASRPGTEPETQYF. Here the CDR3 DNA reads TGTGCCAGCAGACCAGGGACTGAACCAGAGACCCAGTACTTC.

This clonotype was seen many times. The chain combines TRBV6-6 with TRBJ1-3, with 7 bases aligning to TRBD1. Germline V gene sequence: CDR1 MNHNY, CDR2 SVGAGI (reference sequence). This CDR3 region has 14 residues. V was pared by 4 bases and J by 5 bases, with 5 bases of the junction left unmatched. In DNA, the CDR3 is TGTGCCAGCAGTTCCGGGACAGCCCGAAACACCATATATTTT. The encoded protein is CASSSGTARNTIYF.

This clonotype qualifies as medium-sized (0.01 to 0.1%). CDR3 loop: CASSPAGPRNYEQYF. CDR3 in DNA: TGCGCCAGCAGCCCGGCGGGGCCCCGAAACTACGAGCAGTACTTC. The rearrangement uses TRBV5-1 and TRBJ2-7; weak D call: TRBD2 (6 bases). The germline CDR1 and CDR2 sequences are SGHRS and YFSETQ. The CDR3 length is 15 residues. Trimming took off 4 bases at V and 3 bases at J, with 17 bases between the two ends. Full variable domain (rest looked up from reference TRBV5-1 and TRBJ2-7): KAGVTQTPRYLIKTRGQQVTLSCSPISGHRSVSWYQQTPGQGLQFLFEYFSETQRNKGNFPGRFSGRQFSNSRSEMNVSTLELGDSALYLCASSPAGPRNYEQYFGPGTRLTVT.

This clonotype was detected a few times. V and J are TRBV6-2 or TRBV6-3 and TRBJ1-3; D is possibly TRBD1 (5 bases). Trimming took 5 bases from V and 1 from J, leaving 18 bases between them. This CDR3 spans 17 amino acids. CDR1 MNHEY and CDR2 SVGEGT come from the germline V gene. This CDR3 reads CASSDGPGRPSGNTIYF. For the CDR3, the DNA is TGTGCCAGCAGTGACGGACCGGGACGGCCTTCTGGAAACACCATATATTTT.

In this sample, this clonotype turned up many times. The chain uses TRBV7-2 and TRBJ2-5; D not resolved. CDR3 length equals 13 residues. Trimming removed 3 bases at V and 3 bases at J, with 8 bases between. Germline CDR1 SGHTA, CDR2 FQGNSA. Written as DNA, the CDR3 is TGTGCCAGCAGCTTGGGCAGAAAAGAGACCCAGTACTTC. Translation: CASSLGRKETQYF. Based on the CDR3 plus reference TRBV7-2 and TRBJ2-5, the full variable domain is GAGVSQSPSNKVTEKGKDVELRCDPISGHTALYWYRQSLGQGLEFLIYFQGNSAPDKSGLPSDRFSAERTGGSVSTLTIQRTQQEDSAVYLCASSLGRKETQYFGPGTRLLVL.

In this sample, this clonotype is medium-sized. The V call is TRBV12-3 or TRBV12-4, the J call TRBJ2-7; TRBD1 matches 9 bases. The ends lost 3 bases at V and 4 bases at J; junction bases unmatched: 4. The length of the CDR3 is 14 residues. The CDR3 DNA follows: TGTGCCAGCAGTTTCGGGACAGGGTCTTACGAGCAGTACTTC. This gives the protein CASSFGTGSYEQYF.

The chain links TRBV28 to TRBJ2-7; D remains ambiguous. The CDR3 covers 17 residues. The germline gives CDR1 MDHEN, CDR2 SYDVKM. V was clipped by 7 bases and J by 1 base, with 23 bases between them. The CDR3 reads CASTLLKPTIVSYEQYF. The CDR3 bases are TGTGCCAGCACCCTTCTTAAACCGACGATCGTTTCCTACGAGCAGTACTTC.

This clonotype was counted at least ten times. The V call is TRBV7-2, the J call TRBJ1-5, with 8 bases matching TRBD1. This CDR3 contains 16 residues. Germline V gives CDR1 SGHTA, CDR2 FQGNSA. The ends lost 1 base at V and 2 bases at J; junction bases unmatched: 4. The CDR3 DNA is TGTGCCAGCAGCTTAGGGCCAGGGGGCGGCAATCAGCCCCAGCATTTT. It translates to CASSLGPGGGNQPQHF.

This sequence joins TRBV12-3 or TRBV12-4 and TRBJ2-2; tentative D call: TRBD1 (5 bases). V dropped 2 bases and J dropped 3 bases, with 13 bases sitting between them. The CDR3 loop spans 16 amino acids. The DNA for the CDR3 is TGTGCCAGCAGTTTATGGCAGGGCTTGGACACCGGGGAGCTGTTTTTT. It encodes CASSLWQGLDTGELFF.

This clonotype was counted between two and nine times. The chain couples TRBV5-5 to TRBJ2-5; D possibly uses TRBD1 or TRBD2 (5 bases each). This CDR3 spans 15 amino acids. Trimming took 2 bases from V and 2 from J, leaving 13 bases between them. Germline CDR1 SGHKS, CDR2 YYEKEE (reference sequence). The CDR3 nucleotides read TGTGCCAGCAGCTTAGGGGCTGGACTTCAAGAGACCCAGTACTTC. The encoded protein is CASSLGAGLQETQYF.

This clonotype was counted ten times or more. The V call is TRBV5-5, the J call TRBJ2-2; D possibly corresponds to TRBD1 (5 bases). Germline CDR1 SGHKS, CDR2 YYEKEE (reference sequence). The CDR3 is 13 amino acids. Trimming took off 4 bases at V and 7 bases at J, with 11 bases between the two ends. The CDR3 nucleotides are TGTGCCAGCAGCCCTAGGGGCGGCGGGGAGCTGTTTTTT. Amino acids: CASSPRGGGELFF.

This clonotype was counted a few times. This sequence joins TRBV2 and TRBJ2-7; 8 positions match TRBD1. This CDR3 is 14 amino acids long. After removal of 7 bases from V and 3 bases from J, the junction contained 8 bases not matched to a gene. The germline gives CDR1 SNHLY, CDR2 FYNNEI. CDR3 residues: CASIPGQVYYEQYF. CDR3 nucleotides: TGTGCCAGCATCCCGGGACAGGTTTACTACGAGCAGTACTTC.

There are many counts of this clonotype. The chain couples TRBV3-1 to TRBJ2-7; TRBD1 agrees at 8 bases. The CDR3 is 17 residues long. V was clipped by 0 bases and J by 4 bases; unmatched bases: 11. Germline lookup yields CDR1 LGHDT and CDR2 YNNKEL (reference sequence). For the CDR3, the DNA is TGTGCCAGCAGCCAAGATCCAAGGACAGGGAGGCTTTACGAGCAGTACTTC. It translates to CASSQDPRTGRLYEQYF.

This clonotype turned up a few times. This sequence joins TRBV3-1 and TRBJ1-2, with D possibly TRBD1 on 5 matching bases. Trimming cost V 4 bases and J 1 base, with 19 bases left between them. The CDR3 has 17 amino acids. CDR1 LGHDT and CDR2 YNNKEL come from the germline V gene (reference sequence). The chain's CDR3 is CASSLSWGSFINYGYTF. The CDR3 DNA reads as TGTGCCAGCAGCCTCTCCTGGGGCAGCTTTATTAACTATGGCTACACCTTC.

With respect to this clonotype: A much more abundant neighbour one base away suggests this may be a read error. The genes are TRBV9 and TRBJ2-2, with a weak D call TRBD1 (6 bases). This CDR3 spans 15 amino acids. Between the trimmed V and J ends, which lost 1 base and 4 bases, there was a span of 11 bases. Germline assignment: CDR1 SGDLS and CDR2 YYNGEE. The CDR3 sequence is CASSVSQGITGELFF. Here the CDR3 DNA reads TGTGCCAGCAGCGTAAGTCAGGGGATCACCGGGGAGCTGTTTTTT.

The table lists this clonotype with many counts. The chain employs TRBV5-1 and TRBJ2-5, with 7 positions matching TRBD2. V was pared by 0 bases and J by 4 bases, with 3 bases of the junction left unmatched. From germline, CDR1 is SGHRS and CDR2 YFSETQ. The CDR3 extends over 14 amino acids. For the CDR3, the DNA is TGCGCCAGCAGCTTGGCAGGGAGGGGAGAGACCCAGTACTTC. Its translation is CASSLAGRGETQYF.

This clonotype was counted ten times or more. The genes are TRBV20-1 and TRBJ2-7, with D possibly being TRBD1 or TRBD2 (5 bases each). Trimming took off 5 bases at V and 3 bases at J, with 17 bases between the two ends. The CDR3 has 14 residues. Germline CDR1 is DFQATT and CDR2 is SNEGSKA (reference sequence). CDR3: CSAPRGAEFYEQYF. The CDR3 nucleotides read TGCAGTGCTCCCCGAGGGGCGGAGTTCTACGAGCAGTACTTC.

The chain has TRBV4-3 and TRBJ1-4, with D hard to call. V lost 1 base and J lost 3, with 9 bases in between. The CDR3 is 15 residues long. Germline V CDR1 and CDR2: LGHNA, YSLEER. DNA for the CDR3: TGCGCCAGCAGCCAAGGAGGCAGTTCTAATGAAAAACTGTTTTTT. It encodes CASSQGGSSNEKLFF.

This chain uses TRBV18 with TRBJ1-2; D remains unclear. CDR3 length equals 13 residues. Germline loops: CDR1 KGHSH, CDR2 LQKENI. The V end lost 2 bases, the J end lost 2 bases, and 6 bases lay between the germline ends. The CDR3 reads CASSPAENYGYTF. The DNA of the CDR3 is TGTGCCAGCTCACCAGCAGAAAACTATGGCTACACCTTC.

V gene TRBV7-2 combines with J gene TRBJ2-7; 8 nucleotides align to TRBD2. V shed 4 bases, J shed 8 bases, and the junction held 4 bases outside the gene matches. Germline values: CDR1 SGHTA, CDR2 FQGNSA. This CDR3 is built from 12 residues. The CDR3 loop reads CASSSSGGKQYF. The DNA of the CDR3 is TGTGCCAGCAGCTCGTCGGGAGGGAAGCAGTACTTC.

In this sample, this clonotype turned up many times. This chain links TRBV10-3 with TRBJ2-2; 10 bases fit TRBD1. V lost 3 bases and J lost 4; bases outside the gene matches: 5. Germline loops: CDR1 ENHRY, CDR2 SYGVKD. The CDR3 has 16 amino acids. The CDR3 nucleotides are TGTGCCATCAGTGATCGGGACAGGGGTGGCACCGGGGAGCTGTTTTTT. Translated: CAISDRDRGGTGELFF.

This chain joins TRBV6-5 and TRBJ1-2, with D maybe TRBD1 (6 bases). CDR3 length: 15 amino acids. Germline V lookup: CDR1 MNHEY, CDR2 SVGAGI. Trimming took off 7 bases at V and 3 bases at J, with 18 bases between the two ends. In DNA form, the CDR3 reads TGTGCCAGCACCCTTTCAGGGGTTTTGGACTATGGCTACACCTTC. It is translated as CASTLSGVLDYGYTF.

This clonotype was seen a handful of times. The chain recombines TRBV2 with TRBJ1-1, with D uncertain. The CDR3 runs to 12 residues. V was shortened by 7 bases and J by 6 bases, with 12 bases between the two germline ends. The germline gives CDR1 SNHLY, CDR2 FYNNEI. CDR3 bases: TGTGCCAGCAAACGGGGAGGCGCTGAAGCTTTCTTT. Its translation is CASKRGGAEAFF. Combining the CDR3 with reference TRBV2 and TRBJ1-1 gives the whole variable domain EPEVTQTPSHQVTQMGQEVILRCVPISNHLYFYWYRQILGQKVEFLVSFYNNEISEKSEIFDDQFSVERPDGSNFTLKIRSTKLEDSAMYFCASKRGGAEAFFGQGTRLTVV.

CDR3 protein: CASSGRGETQYF. As DNA, the CDR3 is TGTGCCAGCAGCGGCAGGGGTGAGACCCAGTACTTC. The J gene is TRBJ2-5, the V gene TRBV9, with D possibly being TRBD1 (6 bases). The CDR3 consists of 12 residues. CDR1 is SGDLS and CDR2 is YYNGEE in the germline V gene. Trimming cost V 3 bases and J 5 bases, with 8 bases left between them.